These T cell receptor beta chains were read from a single sample in a study of blood T cells in healthy people across ages. One entry per CDR3 protein results from TCRdb running MiXCR on the 5' RACE reads. The sample contains about 1,400,000 distinct CDR3 sequences, 42% of which appear only once. Sequencing used blood. The source of these receptors is a woman under 30 in good health. Each CDR3 is given with its conserved first and last residue. Fields, in order: V gene, CDR3 length, CDR3 protein.

TRBV21-1 13 CASSPPRPDTQYF
TRBV10-1 15 CASSEDGRGTDTQYF
TRBV28 12 CASSLSVNEQYF
TRBV18 15 CASSPRGLTNNEQFF
TRBV7-3 11 CASSSQGEQFF
TRBV27 13 CASKVAGSDTQYF
TRBV12-3/TRBV12-4 15 CASSHWDGVNYGYTF
TRBV20-1 15 CSAPTRGGGGYEQYF
TRBV20-1 18 CSAPLIREREASSYEQYF
TRBV6-2/TRBV6-3 14 CATSRGTAKNIQYF
TRBV24-1 18 CATSDLVSGGPINSPLHF
TRBV21-1 16 CASSKLFGTANNEQFF
TRBV6-5 16 CASSYRGQGVNTEAFF
TRBV4-1 15 CASSLDSYSNQPQHF
TRBV7-9 15 CASSFGPATPYGYTF
TRBV7-9 14 CAGRTSGYTGELFF
TRBV5-5 14 CASSLAGTAWGYTF
TRBV7-2 12 CASRGGSSTQYF
TRBV12-3/TRBV12-4 15 CASSLRTSGMGEQFF
TRBV7-2 15 CASSLVAGLSYEQFF
TRBV9 16 CASSAGQGATAYGYTF
TRBV6-5 13 CASSYGAYNEQYF
TRBV5-1 15 CASSQEGRAGDTQYF
TRBV7-9 15 CASSSPTEGGSPLHF
TRBV15 15 CATSRSSGVYNEQFF